This TCR beta chain was observed in a study of molecular identifiers for immune sequencing clone quantification. TCRdb called the PCR reads again in MiXCR, with one record for every CDR3 protein. The sample lists hundreds of thousands of distinct CDR3 sequences, 20% to 25% occurring once. Findings and limits, study-wide: Highly expanded clone sizes could be underestimated by identical TCR molecules sharing a barcode. Under 1% of molecules in naive cells, but over 97% of effector molecules, belonged to clones above 20 RNA copies.

In germline, CDR1 is MNHEY, CDR2 SMNVEV (reference sequence). This CDR3 has 15 residues. The ends lost 5 bases at V and 2 bases at J; junction bases unmatched: 4. Concerning this clonotype itself: The antigen is not known. A much larger clonotype is one base distant, so this may be a read error.

This sequence was found in a human donor in good health. Some libraries in this study had Jurkat cell RNA spiked in. The chain is built from TRBV27 and TRBJ2-1; 9 bases align to TRBD1. Specimen: naive CD8+ T cells from blood, with Jurkat cell RNA spiked in. Subset noted: FACS-sorted CD8+CD4-CCR7+CD45RA+ naive T cells. The CDR3 DNA reads TGTGCCAGCAGTCCCACAGGGGGCCCCTACAATGAGCAGTTCTTC. The encoded protein is CASSPTGGPYNEQFF.